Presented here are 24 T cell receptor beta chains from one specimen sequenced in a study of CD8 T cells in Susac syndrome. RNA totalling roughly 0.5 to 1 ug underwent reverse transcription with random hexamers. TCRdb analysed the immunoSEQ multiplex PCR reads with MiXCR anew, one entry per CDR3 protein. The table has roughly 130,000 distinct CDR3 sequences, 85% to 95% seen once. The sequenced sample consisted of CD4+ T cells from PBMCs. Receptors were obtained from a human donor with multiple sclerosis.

The DNA for the CDR3 is TGTGCCAGCAGCAAGCCGGGGGGCGGAGAGCAGTACTTC. Encoded protein: CASSKPGGGEQYF. This chain links TRBV13 with TRBJ2-7; D possibly corresponds to TRBD2 (7 bases). CDR3 length: 13 amino acids. V shed 5 bases and J shed 7 bases, with 15 bases lying between them. Germline lookup yields CDR1 PRHDT and CDR2 FYEKMQ (reference sequence).

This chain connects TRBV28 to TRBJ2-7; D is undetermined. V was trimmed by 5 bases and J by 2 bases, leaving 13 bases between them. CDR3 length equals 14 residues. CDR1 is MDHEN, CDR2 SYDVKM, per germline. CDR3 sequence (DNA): TGTGCCAGCAGTGCTAACTACCCGACCTACGAGCAGTACTTC. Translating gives CASSANYPTYEQYF.

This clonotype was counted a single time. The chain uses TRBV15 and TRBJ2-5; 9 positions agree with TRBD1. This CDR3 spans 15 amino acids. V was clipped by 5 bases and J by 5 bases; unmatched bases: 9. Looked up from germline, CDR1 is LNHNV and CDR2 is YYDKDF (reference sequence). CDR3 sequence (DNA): TGTGCCACCAGCCGAAGACAGGGGGGGGAGGAGACCCAGTACTTC. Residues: CATSRRQGGEETQYF.

CDR3 in amino acids: CASSNNEQFF. The CDR3, as DNA: TGTGCCAGCAGTAACAATGAGCAGTTCTTC. The rearrangement joins TRBV28 to TRBJ2-1; D is unclear. The CDR3 contains 10 residues. Germline V gene sequence: CDR1 MDHEN, CDR2 SYDVKM. The V gene lost 5 bases and the J gene lost 5 bases, with 1 base spanning the gap.

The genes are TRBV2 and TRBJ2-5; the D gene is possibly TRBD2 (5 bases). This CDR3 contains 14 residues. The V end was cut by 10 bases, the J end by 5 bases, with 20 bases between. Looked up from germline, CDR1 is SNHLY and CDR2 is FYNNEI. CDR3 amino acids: CATTRVSLVETQYF. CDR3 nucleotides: TGTGCCACCACGAGGGTTTCTTTGGTCGAGACCCAGTACTTC.

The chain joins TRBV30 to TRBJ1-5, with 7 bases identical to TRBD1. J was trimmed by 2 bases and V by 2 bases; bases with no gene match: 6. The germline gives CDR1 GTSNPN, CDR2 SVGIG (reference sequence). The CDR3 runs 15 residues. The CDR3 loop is CAWSSQGYGNQPQHF. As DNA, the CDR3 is TGTGCCTGGAGTTCACAGGGGTACGGCAATCAGCCCCAGCATTTT.

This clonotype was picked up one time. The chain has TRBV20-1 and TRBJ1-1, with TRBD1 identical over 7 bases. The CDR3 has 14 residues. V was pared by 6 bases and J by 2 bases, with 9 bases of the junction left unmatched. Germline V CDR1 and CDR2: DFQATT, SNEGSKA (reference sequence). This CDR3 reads CSAPRRDSNTEAFF. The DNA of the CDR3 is TGCAGTGCCCCTCGTCGGGACAGTAACACTGAAGCTTTCTTT.

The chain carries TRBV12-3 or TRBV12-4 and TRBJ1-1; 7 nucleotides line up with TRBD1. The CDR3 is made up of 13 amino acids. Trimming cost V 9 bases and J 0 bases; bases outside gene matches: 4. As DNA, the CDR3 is TGTGCCAGTGCGGGACAGTTGAACACTGAAGCTTTCTTT. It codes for CASAGQLNTEAFF.

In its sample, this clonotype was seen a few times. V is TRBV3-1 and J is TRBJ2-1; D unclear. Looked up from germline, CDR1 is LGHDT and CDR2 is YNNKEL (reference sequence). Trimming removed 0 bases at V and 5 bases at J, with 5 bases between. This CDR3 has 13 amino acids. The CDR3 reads CASSQDLDNEQFF. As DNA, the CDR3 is TGTGCCAGCAGCCAAGATTTAGACAATGAGCAGTTCTTC.

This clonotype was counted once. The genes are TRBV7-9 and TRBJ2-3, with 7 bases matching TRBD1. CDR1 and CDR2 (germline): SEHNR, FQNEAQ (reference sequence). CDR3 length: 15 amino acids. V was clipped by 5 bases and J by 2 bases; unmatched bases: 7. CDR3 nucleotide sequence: TGTGCCAGCAGCCCAGACAGGGACCTCACAGATACGCAGTATTTT. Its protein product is CASSPDRDLTDTQYF.

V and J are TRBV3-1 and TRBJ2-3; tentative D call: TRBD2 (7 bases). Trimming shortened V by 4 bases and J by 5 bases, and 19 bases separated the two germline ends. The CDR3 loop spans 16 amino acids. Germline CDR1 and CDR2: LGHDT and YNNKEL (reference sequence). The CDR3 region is CASSPTWGGQGDTQYF. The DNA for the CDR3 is TGTGCCAGCAGCCCCACTTGGGGGGGGCAGGGAGATACGCAGTATTTT.

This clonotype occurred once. The DNA of the CDR3 is TGTGCCACCAACGACAGGGAGAGGGATGGCTACACCTTC. It specifies CATNDRERDGYTF. The chain recombines TRBV19 with TRBJ1-2, with 7 bases aligning to TRBD1. Germline lookup yields CDR1 LNHDA and CDR2 SQIVND (reference sequence). The CDR3 is made up of 13 amino acids. Unmatched junction bases numbered 11, after V lost 10 bases and J lost 6 bases.

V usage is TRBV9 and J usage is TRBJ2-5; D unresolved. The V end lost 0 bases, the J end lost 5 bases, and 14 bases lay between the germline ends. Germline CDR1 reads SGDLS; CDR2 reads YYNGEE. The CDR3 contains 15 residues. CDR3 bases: TGTGCCAGCAGCGTAGGGACCGCCCCCCTTGAGACCCAGTACTTC. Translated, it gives CASSVGTAPLETQYF.

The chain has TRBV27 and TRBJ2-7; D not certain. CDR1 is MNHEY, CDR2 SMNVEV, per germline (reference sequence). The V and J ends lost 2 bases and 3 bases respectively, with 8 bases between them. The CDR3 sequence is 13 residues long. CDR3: CASSLTPYYEQYF. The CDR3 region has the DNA TGTGCCAGCAGTTTAACACCGTACTACGAGCAGTACTTC.

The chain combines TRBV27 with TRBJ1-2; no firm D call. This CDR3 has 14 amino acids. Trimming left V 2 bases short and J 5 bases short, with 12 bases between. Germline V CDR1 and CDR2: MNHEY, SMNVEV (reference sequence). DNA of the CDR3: TGTGCCAGCAGTTTAAAGGCAGGTCAATATGGCTACACCTTC. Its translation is CASSLKAGQYGYTF.

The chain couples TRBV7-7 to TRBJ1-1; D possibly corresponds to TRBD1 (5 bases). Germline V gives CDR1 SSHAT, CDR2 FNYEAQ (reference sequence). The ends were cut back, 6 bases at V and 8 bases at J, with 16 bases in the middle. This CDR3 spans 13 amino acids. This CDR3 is CASRRIQGTEAFF. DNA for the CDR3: TGTGCCAGCAGACGAATTCAGGGAACCGAAGCTTTCTTT.

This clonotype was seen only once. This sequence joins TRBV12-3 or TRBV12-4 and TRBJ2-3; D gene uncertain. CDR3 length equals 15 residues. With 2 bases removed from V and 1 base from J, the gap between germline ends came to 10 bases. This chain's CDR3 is CASSLSGVGTDTQYF. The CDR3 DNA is TGTGCCAGCAGTTTATCTGGGGTGGGCACAGATACGCAGTATTTT.

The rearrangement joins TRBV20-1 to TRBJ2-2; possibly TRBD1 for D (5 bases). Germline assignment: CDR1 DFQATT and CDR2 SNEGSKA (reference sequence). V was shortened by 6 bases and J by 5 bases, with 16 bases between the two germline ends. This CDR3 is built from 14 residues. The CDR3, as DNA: TGCAGTGCCTCAAGGGGAAAAGGGACCGGGGAGCTGTTTTTT. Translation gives CSASRGKGTGELFF.

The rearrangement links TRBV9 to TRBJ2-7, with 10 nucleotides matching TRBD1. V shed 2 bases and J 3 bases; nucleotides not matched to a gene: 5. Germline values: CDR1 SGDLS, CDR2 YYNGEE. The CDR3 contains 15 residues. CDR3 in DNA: TGTGCCAGCAGCGTCCGGACAGGGGGATTCTACGAGCAGTACTTC. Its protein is CASSVRTGGFYEQYF.

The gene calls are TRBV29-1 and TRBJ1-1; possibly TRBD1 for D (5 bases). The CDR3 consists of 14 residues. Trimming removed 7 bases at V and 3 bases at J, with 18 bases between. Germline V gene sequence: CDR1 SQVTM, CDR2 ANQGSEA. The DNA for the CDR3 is TGCAGCGCCGCGGCCGGGGGGGATTACACTGAAGCTTTCTTT. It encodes CSAAAGGDYTEAFF.

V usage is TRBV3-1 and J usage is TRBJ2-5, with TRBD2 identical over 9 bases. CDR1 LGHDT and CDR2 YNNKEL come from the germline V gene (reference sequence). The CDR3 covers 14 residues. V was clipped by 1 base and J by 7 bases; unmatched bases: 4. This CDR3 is CASSQVGAGGTQYF. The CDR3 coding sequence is TGTGCCAGCAGCCAAGTCGGAGCGGGAGGGACCCAGTACTTC.

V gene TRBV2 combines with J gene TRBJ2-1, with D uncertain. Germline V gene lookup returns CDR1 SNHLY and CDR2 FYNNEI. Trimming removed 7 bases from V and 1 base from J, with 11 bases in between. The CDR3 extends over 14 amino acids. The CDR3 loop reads CASKEAGSYNEQFF. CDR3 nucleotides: TGTGCCAGCAAAGAGGCTGGGTCCTACAATGAGCAGTTCTTC.

The CDR3 DNA reads as TGTGCCAGCCCGGTGGGCCCGGTAGAAAACTATGGCTACACCTTC. Translating it yields CASPVGPVENYGYTF. The rearrangement uses TRBV2 and TRBJ1-2; D not resolved. V lost 8 bases and J 2 bases, leaving 18 bases between the germline ends. This CDR3 contains 15 residues. CDR1 and CDR2 (germline): SNHLY, FYNNEI.

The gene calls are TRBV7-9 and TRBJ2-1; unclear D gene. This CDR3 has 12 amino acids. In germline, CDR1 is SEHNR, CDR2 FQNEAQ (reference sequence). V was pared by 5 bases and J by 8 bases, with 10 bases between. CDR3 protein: CASSPMGDEQFF. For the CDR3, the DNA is TGTGCCAGCAGCCCAATGGGTGATGAGCAGTTCTTC.